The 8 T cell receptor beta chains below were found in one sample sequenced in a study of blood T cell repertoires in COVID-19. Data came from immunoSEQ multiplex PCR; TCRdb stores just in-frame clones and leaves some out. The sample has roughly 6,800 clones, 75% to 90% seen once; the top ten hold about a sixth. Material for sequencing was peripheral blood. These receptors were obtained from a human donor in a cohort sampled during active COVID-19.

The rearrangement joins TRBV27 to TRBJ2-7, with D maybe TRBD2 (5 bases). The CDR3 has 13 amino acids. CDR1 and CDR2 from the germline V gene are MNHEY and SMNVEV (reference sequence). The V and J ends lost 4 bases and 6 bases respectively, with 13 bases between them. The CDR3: CASSYGDRSEQYF. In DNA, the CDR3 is TGTGCCAGCAGTTACGGGGATCGAAGCGAGCAGTACTTC.

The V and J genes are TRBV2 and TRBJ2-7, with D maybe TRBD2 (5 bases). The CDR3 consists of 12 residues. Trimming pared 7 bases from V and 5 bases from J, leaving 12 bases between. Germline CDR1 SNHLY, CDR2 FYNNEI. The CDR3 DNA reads TGTGCCAGCATCATAGGAGGCGACGAGCAGTACTTC. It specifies CASIIGGDEQYF.

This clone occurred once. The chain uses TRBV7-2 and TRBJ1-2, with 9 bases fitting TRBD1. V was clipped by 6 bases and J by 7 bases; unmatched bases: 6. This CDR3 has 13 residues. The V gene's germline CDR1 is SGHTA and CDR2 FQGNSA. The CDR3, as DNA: TGTGCCAGCAGACCGGGACAGGGCCGTGGCTACACCTTC. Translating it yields CASRPGQGRGYTF.

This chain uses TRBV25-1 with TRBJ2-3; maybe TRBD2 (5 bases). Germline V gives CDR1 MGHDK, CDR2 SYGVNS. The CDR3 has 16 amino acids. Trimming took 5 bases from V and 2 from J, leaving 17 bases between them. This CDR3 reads CASSFDGEPFTDTQYF. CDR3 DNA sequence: TGTGCCAGCAGTTTCGACGGGGAACCCTTCACAGATACGCAGTATTTT.

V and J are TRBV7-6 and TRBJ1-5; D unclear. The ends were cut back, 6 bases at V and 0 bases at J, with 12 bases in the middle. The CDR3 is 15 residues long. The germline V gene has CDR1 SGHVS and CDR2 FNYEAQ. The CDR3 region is CASRLARGSNQPQHF. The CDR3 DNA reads TGTGCCAGCAGACTCGCCCGGGGTAGCAATCAGCCCCAGCATTTT.

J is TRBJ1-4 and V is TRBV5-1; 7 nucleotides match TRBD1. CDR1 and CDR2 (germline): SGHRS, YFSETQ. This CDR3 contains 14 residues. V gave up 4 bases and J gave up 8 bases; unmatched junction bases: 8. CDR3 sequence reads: CASSPGTADEKLFF. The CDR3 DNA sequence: TGCGCCAGCAGCCCCGGGACAGCCGACGAAAAACTGTTTTTT.

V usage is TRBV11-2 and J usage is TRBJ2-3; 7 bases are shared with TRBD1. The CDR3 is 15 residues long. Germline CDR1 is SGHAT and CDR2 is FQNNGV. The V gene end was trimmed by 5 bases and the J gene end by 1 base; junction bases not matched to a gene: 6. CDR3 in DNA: TGTGCCAGCAGCGGCCGGGACAGTCGCACAGATACGCAGTATTTT. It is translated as CASSGRDSRTDTQYF.

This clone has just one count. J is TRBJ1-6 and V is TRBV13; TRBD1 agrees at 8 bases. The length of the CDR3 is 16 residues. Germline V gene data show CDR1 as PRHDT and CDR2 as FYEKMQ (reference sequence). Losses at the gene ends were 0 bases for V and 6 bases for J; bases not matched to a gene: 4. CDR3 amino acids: CASSLGTGTGNSPLHF. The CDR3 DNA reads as TGTGCCAGCAGCTTAGGCACGGGGACAGGTAATTCACCCCTCCACTTT.